One sample yielded the 17 T cell receptor beta chains listed below, sequenced in a study of T cell repertoires in cytomegalovirus infection. TCRdb redid the calling of the reads with MiXCR, one entry per CDR3 protein. This sample has approximately 110,000 distinct CDR3 sequences, with 25% to 35% found just once. These receptors have no identified antigens. Here the sequenced sample was CD8+ T cells from cultured PBMCs, taken from culture after CMV antigen stimulation. All receptors come from a human donor in good health (CMV status not recorded). Some clones in this sample may be carry-over from other donors' samples.

The chain carries TRBV3-1 and TRBJ2-7; D not resolved. Per the germline V gene, CDR1 is LGHDT and CDR2 is YNNKEL (reference sequence). The CDR3 has 17 residues. Trimming took 0 bases from V and 0 from J, leaving 15 bases between them. Here the CDR3 DNA reads TGTGCCAGCAGCCAAGATCTGTCCCCAGGATACTCCTACGAGCAGTACTTC. It specifies CASSQDLSPGYSYEQYF.

The rearrangement joins TRBV18 to TRBJ2-7; the match to TRBD1 covers 7 bases. The CDR3 has 15 amino acids. Germline V gene lookup returns CDR1 KGHSH and CDR2 LQKENI. Trimming removed 2 bases from V and 3 bases from J; junction bases left unmatched: 7. In DNA, the CDR3 is TGTGCCAGCTCACCAGGGGACAGTCCTAGCTACGAGCAGTACTTC. This translates into CASSPGDSPSYEQYF.

This clonotype was counted ten times or more. CDR3 sequence reads: CASRTANSYEQYF. In nucleotides, the CDR3 is TGTGCCAGCAGGACAGCAAATTCCTACGAGCAGTACTTC. This sequence joins TRBV7-9 and TRBJ2-7; D possibly corresponds to TRBD1 (5 bases). The V gene's germline CDR1 is SEHNR and CDR2 FQNEAQ (reference sequence). This CDR3 is built from 13 residues. V lost 6 bases and J lost 1, with 10 bases in between. Full variable domain (outside the CDR3, taken from reference TRBV7-9 and TRBJ2-7): DTGVSQNPRHKITKRGQNVTFRCDPISEHNRLYWYRQTLGQGPEFLTYFQNEAQLEKSRLLSDRFSAERPKGSFSTLEIQRTEQGDSAMYLCASRTANSYEQYFGPGTRLTVT.

This clonotype was observed at least ten times. The rearrangement links TRBV9 to TRBJ2-7, with D perhaps being TRBD1 or TRBD2 (5 bases each). Germline V CDR1 and CDR2: SGDLS, YYNGEE. CDR3 length equals 15 residues. Trimming left V 4 bases short and J 5 bases short, with 19 bases between. The CDR3 loop is CASSPRRALGDEQYF. The CDR3 DNA reads TGTGCCAGCAGCCCGCGTAGGGCCCTGGGGGACGAGCAGTACTTC.

The genes are TRBV7-2 and TRBJ2-2; 8 bases fit TRBD2. Germline CDR1 reads SGHTA; CDR2 reads FQGNSA. The trim removed 7 bases at V and 0 bases at J, leaving 10 bases unmatched. There are 17 residues in the CDR3. The CDR3 region has the DNA TGTGCCAGCACCCTCCGGGGGGGCAGATCGAACACCGGGGAGCTGTTTTTT. Encoded protein: CASTLRGGRSNTGELFF.

CDR3 in amino acids: CASSFLRDFPGELFF. CDR3 nucleotides: TGTGCCAGCAGTTTCTTGCGGGACTTCCCCGGGGAGCTGTTTTTT. V gene TRBV27 combines with J gene TRBJ2-2, with D perhaps TRBD2 (6 bases). V was shortened by 3 bases and J by 6 bases, with 14 bases between the two germline ends. The germline V gene encodes CDR1 MNHEY and CDR2 SMNVEV (reference sequence). The CDR3 consists of 15 residues.

The chain has TRBV7-2 and TRBJ1-2; no reliable D call. This CDR3 is 15 amino acids long. The germline gives CDR1 SGHTA, CDR2 FQGNSA. The ends were cut back, 2 bases at V and 4 bases at J, with 14 bases in the middle. The CDR3 DNA sequence: TGTGCCAGCAGCTTAAATTTAGGGAGTATCTATGGCTACACCTTC. The encoded protein is CASSLNLGSIYGYTF. Drawing the rest from reference TRBV7-2 and TRBJ1-2, the complete variable domain is GAGVSQSPSNKVTEKGKDVELRCDPISGHTALYWYRQSLGQGLEFLIYFQGNSAPDKSGLPSDRFSAERTGGSVSTLTIQRTQQEDSAVYLCASSLNLGSIYGYTFGSGTRLTVV.

The chain joins TRBV6-1 to TRBJ2-2, with D unresolved. CDR3 size: 13 residues. Germline CDR1 and CDR2: MNHNS and SASEGT. V lost 7 bases, J lost 5 bases, and 11 bases lay in between. This CDR3 is CASNREGTGELFF. For the CDR3, the DNA is TGTGCCAGCAATCGAGAAGGGACCGGGGAGCTGTTTTTT.

The sample holds a few counts of this clonotype. J is TRBJ2-5 and V is TRBV2, with TRBD2 matching over 7 bases. The CDR3 is made up of 10 amino acids. Germline CDR1 reads SNHLY; CDR2 reads FYNNEI. V shed 11 bases, J shed 5 bases, and the junction held 2 bases outside the gene matches. CDR3 loop: CAGGGETQYF. CDR3 sequence (DNA): TGTGCCGGGGGGGGTGAGACCCAGTACTTC.

The chain combines TRBV11-2 with TRBJ1-2; the D is unclear. CDR1 is SGHAT, CDR2 FQNNGV, per germline. V dropped 0 bases and J dropped 2 bases, with 4 bases sitting between them. There are 13 residues in the CDR3. The CDR3 DNA sequence: TGTGCCAGCAGCTTAGACGGAAACTATGGCTACACCTTC. Its protein is CASSLDGNYGYTF. Based on the CDR3 plus reference TRBV11-2 and TRBJ1-2, the full variable domain is EAGVAQSPRYKIIEKRQSVAFWCNPISGHATLYWYQQILGQGPKLLIQFQNNGVVDDSQLPKDRFSAERLKGVDSTLKIQPAKLEDSAVYLCASSLDGNYGYTFGSGTRLTVV.

The gene calls are TRBV4-3 and TRBJ2-3; D gene ambiguous. The length of the CDR3 is 17 residues. V lost 0 bases and J lost 2, with 15 bases in between. CDR1 is LGHNA, CDR2 YSLEER, per germline. CDR3 DNA: TGCGCCAGCAGCCAAGATAACACTTACAGAGTCACAGATACGCAGTATTTT. Protein product: CASSQDNTYRVTDTQYF.

This clonotype was seen many times. The J gene is TRBJ1-2, the V gene TRBV7-2, with 9 positions matching TRBD1. Germline V gene sequence: CDR1 SGHTA, CDR2 FQGNSA. Trimming removed 5 bases from V and 5 bases from J; junction bases left unmatched: 15. This CDR3 region has 17 residues. The CDR3 loop reads CASSAGPPGQGLYGYTF. CDR3 bases: TGTGCCAGCAGCGCGGGGCCCCCGGGACAGGGCCTTTATGGCTACACCTTC.

The chain joins TRBV27 to TRBJ2-7; 9 bases line up with TRBD1. Per germline, CDR1 MNHEY and CDR2 SMNVEV (reference sequence). The CDR3 extends over 15 amino acids. After removal of 0 bases from V and 3 bases from J, the junction contained 3 bases not matched to a gene. CDR3 protein: CASSLSGTGFYEQYF. The CDR3 region has the DNA TGTGCCAGCAGTTTATCCGGGACAGGGTTCTACGAGCAGTACTTC.

The rearrangement uses TRBV6-5 and TRBJ1-2; 7 bases are a match to TRBD1. Germline lookup yields CDR1 MNHEY and CDR2 SVGAGI. The CDR3 runs to 17 residues. V shed 0 bases and J 0 bases; nucleotides not matched to a gene: 7. The CDR3 DNA reads TGTGCCAGCAGTTACTCCCTTACCAGGGGGGCTAACTATGGCTACACCTTC. Amino acid sequence: CASSYSLTRGANYGYTF.

The V call is TRBV7-2, the J call TRBJ1-1, with TRBD1 matching 8 bases. Germline lookup yields CDR1 SGHTA and CDR2 FQGNSA. The CDR3 sequence is 14 residues long. V was clipped by 2 bases and J by 3 bases; unmatched bases: 2. The CDR3 nucleotides are TGTGCCAGCAGCTTACCGGACAGGGACACTGAAGCTTTCTTT. Translation gives CASSLPDRDTEAFF.

A few counts support this clonotype. The chain has TRBV7-8 and TRBJ1-4; D is uncertain. Germline loops: CDR1 SGHVS, CDR2 FQNEAQ. V gave up 0 bases and J gave up 0 bases, with 11 bases separating them. The CDR3 consists of 17 residues. The CDR3 DNA is TGTGCCAGCAGCTTAGCCGTGACACGCGCAACTAATGAAAAACTGTTTTTT. Translation: CASSLAVTRATNEKLFF. Full variable domain (missing parts from reference TRBV7-8 and TRBJ1-4): GAGVSQSPRYKVAKRGQDVALRCDPISGHVSLFWYQQALGQGPEFLTYFQNEAQLDKSGLPSDRFFAERPEGSVSTLKIQRTQQEDSAVYLCASSLAVTRATNEKLFFGSGTQLSVL.

In its sample, this clonotype was seen a few times. The rearrangement joins TRBV6-5 to TRBJ2-1, with D possibly TRBD2 on 6 matching bases. Germline loops: CDR1 MNHEY, CDR2 SVGAGI. This CDR3 has 14 residues. Trimming took off 6 bases at V and 9 bases at J, with 18 bases between the two ends. The CDR3 protein is CASSRWGGGSEQFF. For the CDR3, the DNA is TGTGCCAGCAGCAGGTGGGGCGGAGGGAGTGAGCAGTTCTTC.